This record concerns one TCR beta chain sequence. This record comes from a study of T cells after yellow fever vaccination. TCR cDNA was made by 5'RACE template switching, adding a universal primer site and UMIs. Using its own MiXCR run on the 5' RACE reads, TCRdb lists one record per CDR3 protein. The table includes 500,000 to 650,000 distinct CDR3 sequences, approximately 13% detected once. V lost 2 bases and J 5 bases, leaving 13 bases between the germline ends. Per the germline V gene, CDR1 is MNHEY and CDR2 is SVGAGI. The CDR3 runs to 14 residues. The source material was PBMCs, sampled on the day of the yellow fever booster vaccination. The chain joins TRBV6-5 to TRBJ2-7; perhaps TRBD2 as D (5 bases). This TCR was sampled from a man between 25 and 39 years old who received the YFV17D yellow fever vaccine. The CDR3 coding sequence is TGTGCCAGCAGTTACGGGCCCGCCGGGGACGAGCAGTACTTC. Translation: CASSYGPAGDEQYF.